This entry describes one TCR beta chain. The CDR3 spans 17 residues. J lost 7 bases, V lost 3 bases, and 12 bases had no gene match. Germline-derived CDR1 and CDR2 are MNHEY and SMNVEV (reference sequence). This sample stems from a study of T cell changes during pregnancy in multiple sclerosis. Only in-frame clones appear in the TCRdb table, and some are missing; sequencing was by immunoSEQ multiplex PCR. The sample shows 50,000 to 65,000 clones, 85% to 95% of them seen only once. This chain joins TRBV27 and TRBJ2-2, with 9 bases that match TRBD2. The material sequenced was CD8+ T cells from peripheral blood mononuclear cells, taken in the second trimester of pregnancy. The origin of this receptor is a female donor with multiple sclerosis, enrolled in a pregnancy study. The DNA of the CDR3 is TGTGCCAGCAGTTTTCTCGGAGTAGCGGGAGTGGGCGGGGAGCTGTTTTTT. Translating gives CASSFLGVAGVGGELFF.